This passage covers 10 T cell receptor beta chains from one sample sequenced in a study of shared clonotypes between healthy human individuals. The naive CD8 subset, CD45RO-negative cells positively selected for CCR7, excluded terminally differentiated effector memory CD45RA+ cells. Clones were read by immunoSEQ multiplex PCR, and TCRdb kept only the in-frame ones, dropping some. Among hundreds of thousands of clones listed, approximately 92% were seen once. The sequencing sample was made of naive CD8+ T cells sorted from blood. Every receptor here comes from a man aged 25-45 years in good health.

The chain carries TRBV4-1 and TRBJ2-7, with 8 positions matching TRBD2. CDR3 size: 16 residues. In germline, CDR1 is MGHRA, CDR2 YSYEKL. V gave up 0 bases and J gave up 5 bases; unmatched junction bases: 9. The CDR3: CASSQDRRAGADEQYF. CDR3 bases: TGCGCCAGCAGCCAAGATCGGCGAGCGGGAGCCGACGAGCAGTACTTC.

This chain links TRBV11-2 with TRBJ2-1, with TRBD2 identical over 13 bases. From germline, CDR1 is SGHAT and CDR2 FQNNGV. Germline trimming cut 3 bases from V and 12 bases from J; bases unmatched to any gene: 8. This CDR3 contains 15 residues. CDR3 sequence: CASSLGLAGPEAQFF. CDR3 sequence (DNA): TGTGCCAGCAGCTTGGGACTAGCGGGACCGGAGGCGCAGTTCTTC.

The chain couples TRBV4-1 to TRBJ2-7; D unresolved. In germline, CDR1 is MGHRA, CDR2 YSYEKL. V lost 4 bases, J lost 7 bases, and 20 bases lay in between. This CDR3 has 15 amino acids. The CDR3 bases are TGCGCCAGCAGCCCCCTGGGAACCCTATTCGAGGAGCAGTACTTC. It specifies CASSPLGTLFEEQYF.

Comments on this clone: The same CDR3 arises from other DNA sequences in this sample as well. The chain recombines TRBV7-9 with TRBJ2-2; D is unclear. The CDR3 consists of 13 residues. The V gene lost 3 bases and the J gene lost 5 bases, with 7 bases spanning the gap. CDR1 is SEHNR, CDR2 FQNEAQ, per germline (reference sequence). The CDR3: CASSFPSTGELFF. The CDR3, as DNA: TGTGCCAGCAGCTTCCCTTCTACCGGGGAGCTGTTTTTT.

This clone was seen once. This rearrangement joins TRBV6-4 to TRBJ2-1, with TRBD2 matching 14 bases. CDR3 length: 15 amino acids. Germline trimming cut 7 bases from V and 8 bases from J; bases unmatched to any gene: 7. Germline CDR1 reads MRHNA; CDR2 reads SNTAGT. The CDR3 nucleotides are TGTGCCAGCAAAATGACTAGCGGGAGGGCCCATGAGCAGTTCTTC. Its protein is CASKMTSGRAHEQFF.

The rearrangement uses TRBV15 and TRBJ2-5; the match to TRBD1 covers 9 bases. V lost 0 bases, J lost 6 bases, and 5 bases stayed unmatched. The CDR3 length is 15 residues. The germline gives CDR1 LNHNV, CDR2 YYDKDF (reference sequence). This chain's CDR3 is CATSRDLGQGKTQYF. The CDR3 region has the DNA TGTGCCACCAGCAGAGACTTAGGACAGGGGAAGACCCAGTACTTC. Using reference TRBV15 and TRBJ2-5 for the parts outside the CDR3, the full variable domain is DAMVIQNPRYQVTQFGKPVTLSCSQTLNHNVMYWYQQKSSQAPKLLFHYYDKDFNNEADTPDNFQSRRPNTSFCFLDIRSPGLGDTAMYLCATSRDLGQGKTQYFGPGTRLLVL.

In DNA form, the CDR3 reads TGTGCCAGCAGCTTAGGAACGTACAATGAGCAGTTCTTC. It encodes CASSLGTYNEQFF. The chain links TRBV7-9 to TRBJ2-1; no clear D gene. The germline V gene has CDR1 SEHNR and CDR2 FQNEAQ (reference sequence). Trimming stripped 1 base from V and 4 bases from J, with 5 bases between. The CDR3 consists of 13 residues.

The J gene is TRBJ2-7, the V gene TRBV27; possible D gene TRBD2, 6 bases. This CDR3 comprises 12 residues. Trimming shortened V by 4 bases and J by 6 bases, and 10 bases separated the two germline ends. Germline V gene data show CDR1 as MNHEY and CDR2 as SMNVEV (reference sequence). The CDR3 region is CASSSGLREQYF. CDR3 DNA: TGTGCCAGCAGTTCGGGACTCCGCGAGCAGTACTTC.

The chain carries TRBV29-1 and TRBJ2-1; the D gene is possibly TRBD1 (6 bases). Germline assignment: CDR1 SQVTM and CDR2 ANQGSEA. This CDR3 has 16 amino acids. Trimming removed 4 bases at V and 7 bases at J, with 23 bases between. CDR3 bases: TGCAGCGTTGGATCAGGGGTATGGTCGGGGAGAAATGAGCAGTTCTTC. This gives the protein CSVGSGVWSGRNEQFF.

This clone was recorded once. The chain couples TRBV4-1 to TRBJ1-2; 7 bases match TRBD1. The V gene's germline CDR1 is MGHRA and CDR2 YSYEKL. The junction had 9 bases not matched to a gene; V was cut back by 1 base and J by 7 bases. The CDR3 totals 15 residues. The CDR3 spells CASSQVGVGGAGYTF. CDR3 DNA sequence: TGCGCCAGCAGCCAAGTCGGCGTAGGGGGCGCTGGCTACACCTTC.